The clone carrying this T cell receptor beta chain was counted a few times. The data stem from a study of blood T cell repertoires in COVID-19. Profiling relied on immunoSEQ multiplex PCR, and the TCRdb table lists in-frame clones only, not all of them. The table shows a few hundred thousand clones, with nearly 90% occurring only once. The source is a woman aged 60-75 years with COVID-19, enrolled during active disease. The sample comprised peripheral blood.

The CDR3 loop is CASSPPDSPVFF. For the CDR3, the DNA is TGTGCCAGCAGTCCGCCAGACAGCCCGGTGTTTTTT. This sequence joins TRBV28 and TRBJ1-4, with TRBD1 as a possible D gene (5 bases). Trimming cost V 5 bases and J 15 bases, with 16 bases left between them. The CDR3 is made up of 12 amino acids. CDR1 and CDR2 from the germline V gene are MDHEN and SYDVKM.